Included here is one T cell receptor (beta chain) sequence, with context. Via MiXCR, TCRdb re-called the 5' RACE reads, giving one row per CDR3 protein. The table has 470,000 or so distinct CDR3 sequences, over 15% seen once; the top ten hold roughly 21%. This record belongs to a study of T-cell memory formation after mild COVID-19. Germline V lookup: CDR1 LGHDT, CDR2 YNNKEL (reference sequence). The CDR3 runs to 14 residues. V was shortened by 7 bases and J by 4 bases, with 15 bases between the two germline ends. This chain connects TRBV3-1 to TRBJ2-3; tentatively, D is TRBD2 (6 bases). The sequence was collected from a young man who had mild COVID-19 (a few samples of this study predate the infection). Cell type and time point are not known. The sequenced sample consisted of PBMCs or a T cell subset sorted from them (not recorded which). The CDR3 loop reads CASNAGRFADTQYF. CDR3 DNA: TGTGCCAGCAATGCGGGACGGTTCGCAGATACGCAGTATTTT.